The entry below gives a single TCR beta chain sequence along with its context. Its specificity is not known. Genomic DNA belonging to each subset was distributed in equal measure over several immunoSEQ plates. Authors' methods: Filtering differed because ImmunoSEQ produced junction-only sequences that carried no quality scores. Produced via immunoSEQ multiplex PCR; TCRdb's table is partial and in-frame only. That table furnishes V, J and clone size, whereas the DNA furnished D and trimming. The sample consists of a few hundred thousand clones, more than 95% of them appearing once. This entry is derived from a study of shared clonotypes between healthy human individuals. General study points: Among several donors, approximately 5% of naive CD4 clonotypes were found in common.

The CDR3 is 12 amino acids. CDR1 and CDR2 (germline): LNHDA, SQIVND (reference sequence). The rearrangement uses TRBV19 and TRBJ2-5, with unresolved D. The J call may be incorrect, as the DNA end agrees better with TRBJ2-7. Sequenced material: naive CD4+ T cells sorted from blood. As for subset: CD45RA+ positively selected. The TCR comes from a woman under 40 in good health. CDR3 sequence reads: CASSPGTYEQYF. Here the CDR3 DNA reads TGTGCCAGTAGCCCTGGAACCTACGAGCAGTACTTC.